Detailed here is one T cell receptor beta chain. The sample contains more than one DNA sequence encoding this CDR3. Here immunoSEQ multiplex PCR was the method, and the copy in TCRdb shows in-frame clones only, minus some. The table shows around 2,000,000 clones, with 85% to 95% occurring only once. The data were obtained in a study of shared clonotypes between healthy human individuals. At the level of the study: Each donor's CD8 memory used one plate, CD8 naive two, each CD4 subset three.

Positively selected for CCR7, the CD45RO-negative cells used as naive CD8 cells excluded terminally differentiated effector memory CD45RA+ cells. In germline, CDR1 is KGHSH, CDR2 LQKENI. The CDR3 length is 13 residues. The germline V and J ends were trimmed by 0 bases and 0 bases, with 2 bases remaining between them. This receptor was obtained from a man aged 18 to 29 in good health. The sample taken for sequencing was naive CD8+ T cells sorted from blood. The rearrangement uses TRBV18 and TRBJ2-5; D remains unclear. CDR3 region: CASSPPYQETQYF. The CDR3, as DNA: TGTGCCAGCTCACCACCCTACCAAGAGACCCAGTACTTC.